This passage covers 16 T cell receptor beta chains from one sample sequenced in a study of tumor-infiltrating lymphocytes in primary liver carcinoma. Co-extraction yielded RNA and DNA from 20-30 mg of unsorted bulk tissue. Reverse transcription of roughly 0.45 ug total RNA with a constant-region primer produced TCR beta cDNA. Construction of TCR beta libraries relied on three successive nested multiplex PCR rounds employing slightly modified ARM-PCR. It was with TRBV1-TRBV30 forward primers and a C-beta reverse primer that the first two PCR rounds were run, at roughly 10 cycles each. TCRdb ran MiXCR on the multiplex PCR reads and lists one entry per CDR3 protein. The table has approximately 110,000 distinct CDR3 sequences, 50% to 70% seen once. What was sequenced was liver tumor tissue from sampling region 1. Documented subset: tumor region T1, superior pole. These receptors came from a woman aged 55 to 70 with primary liver carcinoma and hepatitis B virus infection.

Turning to this clonotype: At one boundary the junction diverges from the germline segment, which might be a read error. This chain uses TRBV5-1 with TRBJ2-2; D is unclear. The V gene's germline CDR1 is SGHRS and CDR2 YFSETQ. The CDR3 is 13 residues long. The CDR3 loop reads CASRPENAGELFF. The CDR3 bases are TGCGCCAGCAGACCAGAGAACGCCGGGGAGCTGTTTTTT.

This sequence joins TRBV11-1 and TRBJ2-2, with no clear D. Germline values: CDR1 SGHAT, CDR2 FQDESV (reference sequence). The V and J ends lost 5 bases and 6 bases respectively, with 13 bases between them. This CDR3 is built from 14 residues. As DNA, the CDR3 is TGTGCCAGCAGCCCCAGGTCGGACGCCGGGGAGCTGTTTTTT. It is translated as CASSPRSDAGELFF. Drawing the rest from reference TRBV11-1 and TRBJ2-2, the complete variable domain is EAEVAQSPRYKITEKSQAVAFWCDPISGHATLYWYRQILGQGPELLVQFQDESVVDDSQLPKDRFSAERLKGVDSTLKIQPAELGDSAMYLCASSPRSDAGELFFGEGSRLTVL.

In its sample, this clonotype was seen many times. V gene TRBV28 combines with J gene TRBJ1-5; D gene unclear. The CDR3 loop spans 15 amino acids. Germline V gene data show CDR1 as MDHEN and CDR2 as SYDVKM. V lost 8 bases, J lost 7 bases, and 21 bases lay in between. The CDR3 loop reads CASASGTGGYQPQHF. CDR3 nucleotides: TGTGCCAGCGCATCCGGAACGGGCGGATACCAGCCCCAGCATTTT.

The chain has TRBV28 and TRBJ2-1; D not certain. CDR1 and CDR2 (germline): MDHEN, SYDVKM. Trimming pared 6 bases from V and 3 bases from J, leaving 18 bases between. This CDR3 is 16 amino acids long. The CDR3 spells CASSGFGLVGYNEQFF. CDR3 in DNA: TGTGCCAGCAGCGGGTTTGGGCTAGTGGGCTACAATGAGCAGTTCTTC.

Details on this clonotype: This sequence may be a read error, since a much larger clone differs from it by one base. Since no conserved phenylalanine or tryptophan closes the CDR3, a read error is the likely cause. The chain employs TRBV5-4 and TRBJ2-1; TRBD2 aligns across 8 bases. Germline assignment: CDR1 SGHNT and CDR2 YYREEE (reference sequence). The CDR3 sequence is 15 residues long. After removal of 4 bases from V and 0 bases from J, the junction contained 3 bases not matched to a gene. The DNA of the CDR3 is TGTGCCAGCAGCACGGGACTAGACTCCTACAATGAGCAGTTCATC. Residues: CASSTGLDSYNEQFI.

For this clonotype: A read error may produce the germline difference seen at one junction end. Here the CDR3 reads CASSANGDQPQHF. For the CDR3, the DNA is TGTGCTAGCAGCGCTAACGGGGATCAGCCCCAGCATTTT. The rearrangement links TRBV5-4 to TRBJ1-5; D not certain. The CDR3 is made up of 13 amino acids. CDR1 and CDR2 (germline): SGHNT, YYREEE (reference sequence). The whole variable domain, filled in from reference TRBV5-4 and TRBJ1-5, reads ETGVTQSPTHLIKTRGQQVTLRCSSQSGHNTVSWYQQALGQGPQFIFQYYREEENGRGNFPPRFSGLQFPNYSSELNVNALELDDSALYLCASSANGDQPQHFGDGTRLSIL.

Turning to this clonotype: The final CDR3 position lacks the conserved phenylalanine or tryptophan, pointing to a likely read error. The chain carries TRBV11-2 and TRBJ1-6; D is undetermined. CDR3 size: 15 residues. V dropped 5 bases and J dropped 6 bases, with 14 bases sitting between them. Germline V gives CDR1 SGHAT, CDR2 FQNNGV. Here the CDR3 reads CASSLSGPANSPLHS. The CDR3 bases are TGTGCCAGCAGCCTCTCCGGGCCAGCTAATTCACCCCTCCACTCT.

This clonotype appeared once. A junction end diverges from the germline sequence, so it may reflect a read error. The chain employs TRBV11-2 and TRBJ1-1, with TRBD1 identical over 7 bases. CDR1 is SGHAT, CDR2 FQNNGV, per germline. This CDR3 has 14 amino acids. The CDR3 nucleotides read TGTGCCAGCAGCTTAAGGGGGCCAAACATTGAAGCTTTCTTT. Translated: CASSLRGPNIEAFF.

In this sample, this clonotype turned up a few times. This rearrangement joins TRBV6-4 to TRBJ2-5; 7 bases align to TRBD2. Germline V gives CDR1 MRHNA, CDR2 SNTAGT. After removal of 7 bases from V and 3 bases from J, the junction contained 5 bases not matched to a gene. This CDR3 comprises 13 residues. The CDR3 protein is CASIWREKETQYF. The CDR3 DNA reads TGTGCCAGCATCTGGCGGGAGAAAGAGACCCAGTACTTC.

This clonotype was picked up a small number of times. The V and J genes are TRBV2 and TRBJ2-1, with D unclear. Germline V gene data show CDR1 as SNHLY and CDR2 as FYNNEI. CDR3 size: 11 residues. V lost 7 bases and J lost 7, with 8 bases in between. In DNA, the CDR3 is TGTGCCAGCACTAGTTGGAATGAGCAGTTCTTC. Translated, it gives CASTSWNEQFF.

Regarding this clonotype: This may be a read error, as it is one base from a much larger clone. It is likely a read error, because the conserved phenylalanine at the end of the CDR3 is missing. This chain joins TRBV7-9 and TRBJ2-1; weak D call: TRBD1 (6 bases). The CDR3 covers 14 residues. Germline assignment: CDR1 SEHNR and CDR2 FQNEAQ (reference sequence). V was clipped by 1 base and J by 5 bases, with 9 bases between them. CDR3 sequence (DNA): TGTGCCAGCAGCTTAGGGACAGTAGACAATGAGCAGTTCTCC. Translating gives CASSLGTVDNEQFS.

About this clonotype: At one boundary the junction diverges from the germline segment, which might be a read error. The chain combines TRBV11-2 with TRBJ2-3; TRBD1 agrees at 7 bases. CDR1 is SGHAT, CDR2 FQNNGV, per germline. The CDR3 sequence is 14 residues long. The DNA of the CDR3 is TGTGCCACCAGCTTAGACAGGGAGACCGATATGCAGTATTTT. Its translation: CATSLDRETDMQYF.

The table lists this clonotype with many counts. CDR3 sequence (DNA): TGTGCCAGCAGCTCCCGCAGGGGGGTTTACAATGAGCAGTTCTTC. The encoded protein is CASSSRRGVYNEQFF. The rearrangement links TRBV11-3 to TRBJ2-1; D might be TRBD1 (7 bases). The CDR3 is 15 amino acids. Germline lookup yields CDR1 SGHNT and CDR2 YENEEA. V lost 4 bases and J 4 bases, leaving 14 bases between the germline ends.

On this clonotype: No conserved phenylalanine or tryptophan ends this CDR3, so it is likely a read error. The rearrangement joins TRBV11-3 to TRBJ2-7; unclear D gene. The CDR3 consists of 14 residues. CDR1 is SGHNT, CDR2 YENEEA, per germline. Here the CDR3 reads CTSSLGPEYSEQYL. The DNA of the CDR3 is TGTACCAGCAGCTTAGGACCAGAATATTCCGAGCAGTACTTA.

This clonotype was counted between two and nine times. The chain carries TRBV5-1 and TRBJ1-4, with a weak D call TRBD1 (5 bases). The length of the CDR3 is 15 residues. From germline, CDR1 is SGHRS and CDR2 YFSETQ. V was shortened by 4 bases and J by 2 bases, with 12 bases between the two germline ends. The CDR3 sequence: CASSGPGSTNEKLFF. The CDR3 DNA is TGCGCCAGCAGCGGGCCAGGGAGTACTAATGAAAAACTGTTTTTT.

The gene calls are TRBV11-2 and TRBJ2-1, with D perhaps being TRBD1 or TRBD2 (6 bases each). CDR1 is SGHAT and CDR2 is FQNNGV in the germline V gene. Trimming stripped 11 bases from V and 9 bases from J, with 23 bases between. CDR3 length: 14 residues. CDR3 coding DNA: TGTGCCGACAGACAGGTTCGGAGGGTAACTGAGCAGTTCTTC. This sequence encodes CADRQVRRVTEQFF.